Each of the 17 T cell receptor beta chains below was sequenced from the same sample in a study of T cell clonality in common variable immunodeficiency. The protocol was immunoSEQ multiplex PCR, while the TCRdb copy is restricted to in-frame clones and leaves out a portion. Found here are 50,000 to 60,000 clones, no singletons; the ten largest cover about 5.7%. The sample taken for sequencing was peripheral blood mononuclear cells. The receptors were sampled from a person between 18 and 75 years old in good health.

This clone was found many times. The read ends 3 residues early relative to the CDR3; the germline J gene fills the gap. The chain uses TRBV5-1 and TRBJ1-2, with no clear D. Germline assignment: CDR1 SGHRS and CDR2 YFSETQ. The CDR3 extends over 13 amino acids. V was cut by 2 bases and J by 0 bases, with 5 bases left in between. CDR3 DNA (partial): TGCGCCAGCAGCTTATCTGCTAACTATGGC. Its translation: CASSLSANYG. The whole CDR3 sequence is CASSLSANYGYTF.

This clone was observed at least ten times. The read gets to within 3 residues of the CDR3 end, and the germline J gene fills in the rest. This sequence joins TRBV5-1 and TRBJ1-2; no definite D call. Germline V gene sequence: CDR1 SGHRS, CDR2 YFSETQ. Deletions cut 6 bases from V and 4 bases from J, with 16 bases between. The CDR3 runs 14 residues. The CDR3 bases that were read are TGCGCCAGCAACGAGTTTGCGGAAGCCTATGGC. Translated, it gives CASNEFAEAYG. The entire CDR3 is CASNEFAEAYGYTF.

This clone was seen repeatedly, ten times or more. Coverage ceases 3 residues before the CDR3 finishes, and the germline J gene fills in the end. The rearrangement joins TRBV4-1 to TRBJ2-7; 15 bases match TRBD2. The V and J ends lost 3 bases and 3 bases, in that order; junction bases with no gene match: 3. Germline V lookup: CDR1 MGHRA, CDR2 YSYEKL. The CDR3 contains 16 residues. The CDR3 is CASSQGLAGGLYEQYF. CDR3 DNA, as far as it was read: TGCGCCAGCAGCCAGGGACTAGCGGGAGGCCTCTACGAG.

In its sample, this clone was seen many times. The read ends 3 residues before the CDR3 terminus; that terminus is restored from the germline J gene. The chain uses TRBV18 and TRBJ2-3; 12 bases line up with TRBD2. Per the germline V gene, CDR1 is KGHSH and CDR2 is LQKENI. This CDR3 has 15 residues. Unmatched junction bases numbered 3, after V lost 3 bases and J lost 5 bases. The CDR3 loop is CASSPLGLAGDTQYF. The DNA read from the CDR3 is TGTGCCAGCTCACCGCTGGGACTAGCGGGAGATACG. The full variable domain, its missing parts supplied by reference TRBV18 and TRBJ2-3, is NAGVMQNPRHLVRRRGQEARLRCSPMKGHSHVYWYRQLPEEGLKFMVYLQKENIIDESGMPKERFSAEFPKEGPSILRIQQVVRGDSAAYFCASSPLGLAGDTQYFGPGTRLTVL.

This clone was counted at least ten times. Read data end 3 residues before the CDR3 end; the end is taken from the germline J gene. The chain combines TRBV30 with TRBJ2-2; D gene uncertain. The CDR3 runs 12 residues. Germline lookup yields CDR1 GTSNPN and CDR2 SVGIG (reference sequence). V was pared by 3 bases and J by 6 bases, with 8 bases between. The sequenced CDR3 bases are TGTGCCTGGAGCGCAGGTCCCGGGGAG. As protein: CAWSAGPGE. The entire CDR3 protein is CAWSAGPGELFF.

This clone showed up many times. Read data end 3 residues before the CDR3 end; the end is taken from the germline J gene. V is TRBV20-1 and J is TRBJ2-7; 7 bases map to TRBD2. This CDR3 is built from 13 residues. Trimming cost V 6 bases and J 3 bases; bases outside gene matches: 8. Germline CDR1 DFQATT, CDR2 SNEGSKA (reference sequence). CDR3 in amino acids: CSASSLASYEQYF. The sequenced CDR3 bases are TGCAGTGCATCATCACTAGCGAGCTACGAG.

This clone came up many times. The CDR3 is cut off 3 residues early in the read; its end comes from the germline J gene. This chain uses TRBV29-1 with TRBJ2-4, with 8 bases fitting TRBD2. The V and J ends lost 1 base and 1 base, in that order; junction bases with no gene match: 9. The CDR3 consists of 17 residues. Germline V gene data show CDR1 as SQVTM and CDR2 as ANQGSEA. CDR3 region: CSVEGRRGAVAKNIQYF. The covered CDR3 bases are TGCAGCGTTGAAGGGAGGCGGGGGGCGGTGGCCAAAAACATT. Full variable domain (remainder filled in from reference TRBV29-1 and TRBJ2-4): SAVISQKPSRDICQRGTSLTIQCQVDSQVTMMFWYRQQPGQSLTLIATANQGSEATYESGFVIDKFPISRPNLTFSTLTVSNMSPEDSSIYLCSVEGRRGAVAKNIQYFGAGTRLSVL.

In its sample, this clone was seen many times. CDR3 region: CATRTINEQYF. The sequenced CDR3 bases are TGTGCCACCCGGACTATCAACGAG. The chain combines TRBV10-3 with TRBJ2-7, with D maybe TRBD2 (6 bases). Read sequence stops 3 residues before the CDR3 end, and the germline J gene provides the missing end. CDR1 is ENHRY, CDR2 SYGVKD, per germline. Trimming took off 10 bases at V and 5 bases at J, with 12 bases between the two ends. This CDR3 contains 11 residues.

This clone was recorded at least ten times. The read ends 3 residues shy of where the CDR3 ends; the end is completed using the germline J gene. The J gene is TRBJ2-7, the V gene TRBV19, with 11 nucleotides matching TRBD1. Germline CDR1 and CDR2: LNHDA and SQIVND (reference sequence). The CDR3 runs to 15 residues. V was pared by 4 bases and J by 3 bases, with 5 bases of the junction left unmatched. The covered CDR3 bases are TGTGCCAGTAGTAGGTCCGGGACAGGGGGCTACGAG. Translating gives CASSRSGTGGYE. The full CDR3 protein is CASSRSGTGGYEQYF.

This clone has a count of ten or more. The read gets to within 3 residues of the CDR3 end, and the germline J gene fills in the rest. V and J are TRBV5-1 and TRBJ2-7, with TRBD2 identical over 11 bases. The CDR3 runs 15 residues. Germline V CDR1 and CDR2: SGHRS, YFSETQ. Trimming took 3 bases from V and 3 from J; bases not matched to a gene: 5. The DNA read from the CDR3 is TGCGCCAGCAGCTACGGGACTAGCGGAAACTACGAG. This sequence encodes CASSYGTSGNYE. The complete CDR3 reads CASSYGTSGNYEQYF.

Many counts were recorded for this clone. The missing CDR3 end, 3 residues past where the read stops, is filled in from the germline J gene. The rearrangement joins TRBV4-1 to TRBJ1-1; 8 nucleotides agree with TRBD1. The CDR3 loop spans 17 amino acids. Germline CDR1 MGHRA, CDR2 YSYEKL. The junction had 13 bases not matched to a gene; V was cut back by 4 bases and J by 3 bases. Incomplete CDR3 DNA: TGCGCCAGCAGCCCTCGAGCGGCGACAGGGGCGGACACTGAA. Translating gives CASSPRAATGADTE. In full, the CDR3 reads CASSPRAATGADTEAFF.

There are many counts of this clone. The CDR3 goes on 3 residues after the read ends, and that part is filled in from the germline J gene. The chain has TRBV12-3 or TRBV12-4 and TRBJ1-3, with D possibly being TRBD1 (6 bases). V was pared by 7 bases and J by 4 bases, with 14 bases between. The CDR3 consists of 14 residues. This CDR3 is CASTVGGEGNTIYF. CDR3 DNA (partial): TGTGCCAGCACCGTAGGGGGGGAAGGAAACACC.

This clone was seen more than once but under ten times. The read ends 3 residues shy of where the CDR3 ends; the end is completed using the germline J gene. This chain links TRBV20-1 with TRBJ1-5; 7 bases line up with TRBD1. Germline V CDR1 and CDR2: DFQATT, SNEGSKA (reference sequence). CDR3 size: 13 residues. The CDR3 DNA, read in part, is TGCAGCGTAAGGGGGCGGAGTGATCGGCCC. It translates to CSVRGRSDRP. The entire CDR3 sequence reads CSVRGRSDRPQHF.

This clone was detected only a few times. The read ends 3 residues before the CDR3 terminus; that terminus is restored from the germline J gene. The V gene is TRBV2, the J gene TRBJ2-1, with 8 bases fitting TRBD2. V was pared by 6 bases and J by 4 bases, with 2 bases of the junction left unmatched. Germline CDR1 SNHLY, CDR2 FYNNEI. The CDR3 loop spans 13 amino acids. The DNA read from the CDR3 is TGTGCCAGCAGACTAGCGGAGTACAATGAG. This translates into CASRLAEYNE. The whole CDR3 region reads CASRLAEYNEQFF. The full variable domain, with the rest looked up from reference TRBV2 and TRBJ2-1, is EPEVTQTPSHQVTQMGQEVILRCVPISNHLYFYWYRQILGQKVEFLVSFYNNEISEKSEIFDDQFSVERPDGSNFTLKIRSTKLEDSAMYFCASRLAEYNEQFFGPGTRLTVL.

This clone was recorded at least ten times. Coverage ceases 3 residues before the CDR3 finishes, and the germline J gene fills in the end. This chain joins TRBV7-2 and TRBJ2-1; no clear D. The V gene's germline CDR1 is SGHTA and CDR2 FQGNSA. Trimming pared 5 bases from V and 5 bases from J, leaving 10 bases between. This CDR3 comprises 13 residues. Incomplete CDR3 DNA: TGTGCCAGCAGCGCTGACTTAAACAATGAG. Translated, it gives CASSADLNNE. The CDR3 in its entirety is CASSADLNNEQFF.

This clone was detected many times. Because the CDR3's place on the DNA is in doubt, the DNA is left out and the CDR3 is given as listed by TCRdb. This chain uses TRBV2 with TRBJ2-2; the D segment call TRBD1 is taken from the table without a DNA check. Inclusive of both ends, the CDR3 amounts to 14 amino acids. Germline CDR1 and CDR2: SNHLY and FYNNEI. CDR3 residues: CASILARNTGELFF.

Many counts were recorded for this clone. The read comes to an end 3 residues before the CDR3 does, leaving the germline J gene to fill in the end. The chain couples TRBV7-8 to TRBJ1-1; possible D gene TRBD1, 6 bases. The V end was cut by 3 bases, the J end by 1 base, with 15 bases between. The CDR3 is 16 amino acids. Germline V gives CDR1 SGHVS, CDR2 FQNEAQ. The CDR3 loop reads CASSFHRAPGNTEAFF. The CDR3 DNA, read in part, is TGTGCCAGCAGCTTCCACAGGGCACCCGGGAACACTGAA.